This TCR beta chain was obtained from a study of blood T cell repertoires in COVID-19. Authors' methods: Nucleated cell number was recorded as an estimate derived from reference gene primer amplification. The table came from immunoSEQ multiplex PCR; TCRdb's copy has only in-frame clones and leaves some out. V and J calls plus clone size are reproduced from that table; the DNA served to infer D and trimming. The repertoire consists of fewer than 100,000 clones, with around 75% occurring once and the leading ten covering about 24%. Trimming stripped 1 base from V and 3 bases from J, with 4 bases between. Germline V lookup: CDR1 DFQATT, CDR2 SNEGSKA (reference sequence). There are 11 residues in the CDR3.

J is TRBJ2-7 and V is TRBV20-1; D remains unclear. The specimen sequenced was peripheral blood. The sequence came from a human donor in a cohort sampled during active COVID-19. The CDR3 coding sequence is TGCAGTGCTAGAGCCCTCTACGAGCAGTACTTC. Translated, it gives CSARALYEQYF.